Below, 12 T cell receptor beta chains from the same sample are listed, as sequenced in a study of control samples from healthy donors and cancer patients. Repertoires were generated with immunoSEQ multiplex PCR, while TCRdb's copy carries only in-frame clones and drops some. The sample yields approximately 150,000 clones, 91% seen once. The specimen sequenced was blood. These receptors were collected from a woman aged 40 to 50 in good health.

This rearrangement joins TRBV7-6 to TRBJ2-7; 7 bases are a match to TRBD1. The CDR3 loop spans 15 amino acids. Germline loops: CDR1 SGHVS, CDR2 FNYEAQ. V gave up 3 bases and J gave up 2 bases; unmatched junction bases: 7. CDR3 nucleotide sequence: TGTGCCAGCAGCTTTAGACAGGGAATCCCCTACGAGCAGTACTTC. This encodes CASSFRQGIPYEQYF.

The chain couples TRBV6-5 to TRBJ1-1; the D is unclear. V lost 7 bases and J 1 base, leaving 13 bases between the germline ends. CDR1 is MNHEY, CDR2 SVGAGI, per germline. The CDR3 runs 14 residues. The CDR3 sequence is CASIPREGNTEAFF. CDR3 coding DNA: TGTGCCAGCATTCCCCGCGAGGGGAACACTGAAGCTTTCTTT.

The chain is built from TRBV24-1 and TRBJ2-5, with 8 bases aligning to TRBD2. The length of the CDR3 is 15 residues. V lost 2 bases to trimming and J lost 5 bases; unmatched junction nucleotides: 6. CDR1 and CDR2 from the germline V gene are KGHDR and SFDVKD. CDR3 protein: CATSDSGGAGETQYF. CDR3 nucleotides: TGTGCCACCAGTGATTCCGGGGGGGCCGGGGAGACCCAGTACTTC.

In the case of this clone: This specimen includes other DNA sequences encoding the same CDR3. The gene calls are TRBV18 and TRBJ2-7; D tentatively reads TRBD1 or TRBD2 (5 bases each). Trimming shortened V by 2 bases and J by 0 bases, and 11 bases separated the two germline ends. This CDR3 is built from 15 residues. CDR1 is KGHSH and CDR2 is LQKENI in the germline V gene. The CDR3 is CASSPGTANSYEQYF. The DNA for the CDR3 is TGTGCCAGCTCACCAGGGACGGCGAACTCCTACGAGCAGTACTTC.

The chain is built from TRBV5-5 and TRBJ1-1; D possibly corresponds to TRBD1 (5 bases). The CDR3 runs to 13 residues. From germline, CDR1 is SGHKS and CDR2 YYEKEE (reference sequence). V was shortened by 0 bases and J by 10 bases, with 13 bases between the two germline ends. The CDR3 reads CASSLGDNGGAFF. The CDR3 DNA is TGTGCCAGCAGCTTGGGAGACAACGGGGGAGCTTTCTTT.

V usage is TRBV6-5 and J usage is TRBJ2-2; TRBD1 matches at 7 bases. Germline CDR1 reads MNHEY; CDR2 reads SVGAGI. After removal of 4 bases from V and 6 bases from J, the junction contained 5 bases not matched to a gene. The CDR3 sequence is 14 residues long. In nucleotides, the CDR3 is TGTGCCAGCAGTTCGATAGGGGGCGCCGGGGAGCTGTTTTTT. It translates to CASSSIGGAGELFF.

V and J are TRBV5-1 and TRBJ1-6; tentatively, D is TRBD1 (5 bases). Germline CDR1 is SGHRS and CDR2 is YFSETQ. V lost 0 bases and J 5 bases, leaving 9 bases between the germline ends. The CDR3 loop spans 15 amino acids. The CDR3 protein is CASSLVSGDNSPLHF. DNA of the CDR3: TGCGCCAGCAGCTTGGTATCGGGGGATAATTCACCCCTCCACTTT.

The chain is built from TRBV5-1 and TRBJ1-2, with D maybe TRBD1 (6 bases). V was pared by 4 bases and J by 2 bases, with 9 bases between. The germline gives CDR1 SGHRS, CDR2 YFSETQ. This CDR3 has 13 amino acids. The CDR3 region is CASSEQGNYGYTF. The CDR3 DNA sequence: TGCGCCAGCAGCGAACAGGGAAACTATGGCTACACCTTC.

The rearrangement uses TRBV6-5 and TRBJ1-2; 7 nucleotides align to TRBD1. CDR1 MNHEY and CDR2 SVGAGI come from the germline V gene. V was pared by 3 bases and J by 6 bases, with 13 bases of the junction left unmatched. The CDR3 is 16 residues long. The DNA for the CDR3 is TGTGCCAGCAGTTATTCTTCTTCCAGGACAGGCCATGGCTACACCTTC. Protein: CASSYSSSRTGHGYTF.

The chain joins TRBV7-8 to TRBJ2-4, with D possibly TRBD2 on 7 matching bases. This CDR3 spans 17 amino acids. Trimming shortened V by 5 bases and J by 4 bases, and 21 bases separated the two germline ends. CDR1 is SGHVS and CDR2 is FQNEAQ in the germline V gene. CDR3 in amino acids: CASSPSGGWTAKNIQYF. In DNA form, the CDR3 reads TGTGCCAGCAGCCCGTCGGGGGGCTGGACTGCGAAAAACATTCAGTACTTC.

The chain employs TRBV7-3 and TRBJ2-7, with 12 positions matching TRBD1. The trim removed 8 bases at V and 7 bases at J, leaving 6 bases unmatched. Germline V CDR1 and CDR2: SGHTA, FQGTGA. CDR3 length: 13 residues. Written as DNA, the CDR3 is TGTGCCAGCGGGCGGGACAGGGGGCGAGAGCAGTACTTC. The encoded protein is CASGRDRGREQYF.

This clone was seen a single time. The chain couples TRBV4-1 to TRBJ2-5; D remains ambiguous. V lost 4 bases and J 1 base, leaving 13 bases between the germline ends. The germline V gene has CDR1 MGHRA and CDR2 YSYEKL. The CDR3 extends over 15 amino acids. The DNA for the CDR3 is TGCGCCAGCAGCCCGACTTCAACGCTCCAAGAGACCCAGTACTTC. Translation gives CASSPTSTLQETQYF.